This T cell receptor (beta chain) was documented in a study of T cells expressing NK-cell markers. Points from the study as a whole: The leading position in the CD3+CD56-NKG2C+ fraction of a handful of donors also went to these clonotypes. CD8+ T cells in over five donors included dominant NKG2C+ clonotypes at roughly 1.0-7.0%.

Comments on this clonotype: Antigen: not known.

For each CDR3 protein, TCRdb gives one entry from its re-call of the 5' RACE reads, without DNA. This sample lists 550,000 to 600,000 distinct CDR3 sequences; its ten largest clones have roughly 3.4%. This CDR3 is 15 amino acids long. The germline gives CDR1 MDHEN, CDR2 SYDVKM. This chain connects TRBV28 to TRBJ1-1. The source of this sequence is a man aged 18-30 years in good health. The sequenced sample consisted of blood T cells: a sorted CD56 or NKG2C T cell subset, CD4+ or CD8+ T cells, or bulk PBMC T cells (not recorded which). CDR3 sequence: CASSLGVRGWTEAFF. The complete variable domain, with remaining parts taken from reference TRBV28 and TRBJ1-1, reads DVKVTQSSRYLVKRTGEKVFLECVQDMDHENMFWYRQDPGLGLRLIYFSYDVKMKEKGDIPEGYSVSREKKERFSLILESASTNQTSMYLCASSLGVRGWTEAFFGQGTRLTVV.